This T cell receptor beta chain is drawn from a study of T-cell memory formation after mild COVID-19. Looking at the study overall: The two donors had largely donor-specific TCR clusters.

Deletions cut 2 bases from V and 4 bases from J, with 13 bases between. Germline V gene sequence: CDR1 KGHDR, CDR2 SFDVKD. This CDR3 has 15 amino acids. Whole-study findings and limits: Some responding clones appeared in pre-infection memory, suggesting cross-reactive memory joined. Specificity for SARS-CoV-2 was not confirmed among the second-wave clones peaking on day 37.

Sample barcodes and UMIs were carried by the TCR alpha and TCR beta cDNA libraries that 5'RACE generated with constant-segment primers. TCRdb called the 5' RACE reads again in MiXCR, with one record for every CDR3 protein. This sample carries about 430,000 distinct CDR3 sequences, more than 20% of them seen once, and the ten largest clones take 8.8%. Remarks on this clonotype: No antigen is known for it.

The rearrangement uses TRBV24-1 and TRBJ1-1; TRBD1 is a possible D gene (6 bases). The receptor's source is an adult woman who had mild COVID-19 (a few samples of this study predate the infection). Cell type and time point are not known. Sequenced material: PBMCs or a T cell subset sorted from them (not recorded which). As DNA, the CDR3 is TGTGCCACCAGTGATTCGCGGGGGCGATCCACTGAAGCTTTCTTT. Its protein product is CATSDSRGRSTEAFF.